This T cell receptor (beta chain) was profiled in a study of CD8 T cells in ankylosing spondylitis. MiXCR, applied by TCRdb to the 5' RACE reads, yields one record per CDR3 protein. Here the sample spans some 37,000 distinct CDR3 sequences, about 15% being singletons. This CDR3 is 12 amino acids long. V trimming: 5 bases; J trimming: 9 bases; junction bases outside the gene matches: 4. Germline V CDR1 and CDR2: SQVTM, ANQGSEA. V is TRBV29-1 and J is TRBJ2-1, with TRBD2 identical over 10 bases. This TCR derives from a male donor with ankylosing spondylitis or in good health (not recorded which). Sequencing was carried out using blood. In DNA, the CDR3 is TGCAGCGTTTTGCTAGCGGGAGTTGAGCAGTTCTTC. Translated, it gives CSVLLAGVEQFF.